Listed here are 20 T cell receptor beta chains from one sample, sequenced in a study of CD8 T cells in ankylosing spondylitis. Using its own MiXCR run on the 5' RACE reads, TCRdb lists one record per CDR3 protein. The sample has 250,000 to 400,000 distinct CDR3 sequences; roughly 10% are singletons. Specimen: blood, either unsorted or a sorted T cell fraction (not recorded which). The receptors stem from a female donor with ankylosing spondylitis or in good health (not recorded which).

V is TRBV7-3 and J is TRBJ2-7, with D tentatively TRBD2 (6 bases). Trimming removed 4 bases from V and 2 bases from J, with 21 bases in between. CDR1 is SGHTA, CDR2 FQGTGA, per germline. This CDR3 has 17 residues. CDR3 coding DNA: TGTGCCAGCAGCTCCATGGGGGGAAGCCAGGTACCCTACGAGCAGTACTTC. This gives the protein CASSSMGGSQVPYEQYF.

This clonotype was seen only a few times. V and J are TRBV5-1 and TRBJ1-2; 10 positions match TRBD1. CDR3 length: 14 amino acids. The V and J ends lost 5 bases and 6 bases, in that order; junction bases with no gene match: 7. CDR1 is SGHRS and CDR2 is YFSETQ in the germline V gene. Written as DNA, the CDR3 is TGCGCCAGCAGAGGACAGGGGGTTTCGGATGGCTACACCTTC. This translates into CASRGQGVSDGYTF.

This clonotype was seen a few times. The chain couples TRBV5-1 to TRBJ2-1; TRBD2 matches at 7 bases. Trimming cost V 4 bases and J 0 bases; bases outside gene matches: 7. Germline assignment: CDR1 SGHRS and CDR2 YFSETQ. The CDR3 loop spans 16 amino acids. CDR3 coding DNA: TGCGCCAGCAGCCCAAGCGGGGCAAGCTCCTACAATGAGCAGTTCTTC. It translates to CASSPSGASSYNEQFF. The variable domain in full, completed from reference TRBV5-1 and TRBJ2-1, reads KAGVTQTPRYLIKTRGQQVTLSCSPISGHRSVSWYQQTPGQGLQFLFEYFSETQRNKGNFPGRFSGRQFSNSRSEMNVSTLELGDSALYLCASSPSGASSYNEQFFGPGTRLTVL.

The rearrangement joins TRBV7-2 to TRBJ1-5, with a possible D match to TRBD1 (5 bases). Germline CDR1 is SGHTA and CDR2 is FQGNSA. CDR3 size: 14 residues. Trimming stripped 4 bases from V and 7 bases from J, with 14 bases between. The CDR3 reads CASSSGRGGQPQHF. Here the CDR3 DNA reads TGTGCCAGCAGCTCGGGACGTGGTGGGCAGCCCCAGCATTTT.

The CDR3 is CASSLNGGIDGYTF. DNA of the CDR3: TGTGCCAGCAGCTTAAACGGGGGGATCGATGGCTACACCTTC. V usage is TRBV7-3 and J usage is TRBJ1-2; possibly TRBD1 for D (5 bases). This CDR3 region has 14 residues. Germline V lookup: CDR1 SGHTA, CDR2 FQGTGA. V shed 1 base and J shed 6 bases, with 12 bases lying between them. The whole variable domain, filled in from reference TRBV7-3 and TRBJ1-2, reads GAGVSQTPSNKVTEKGKYVELRCDPISGHTALYWYRQSLGQGPEFLIYFQGTGAADDSGLPNDRFFAVRPEGSVSTLKIQRTERGDSAVYLCASSLNGGIDGYTFGSGTRLTVV.

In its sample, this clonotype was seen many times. The CDR3 here is CSATRGVLDGYTF. The CDR3 DNA sequence: TGCAGTGCAACCCGGGGAGTCCTGGACGGCTACACCTTC. This sequence joins TRBV20-1 and TRBJ1-2; unclear D gene. The CDR3 totals 13 residues. Deletions cut 6 bases from V and 8 bases from J, with 19 bases between. Germline V CDR1 and CDR2: DFQATT, SNEGSKA (reference sequence).

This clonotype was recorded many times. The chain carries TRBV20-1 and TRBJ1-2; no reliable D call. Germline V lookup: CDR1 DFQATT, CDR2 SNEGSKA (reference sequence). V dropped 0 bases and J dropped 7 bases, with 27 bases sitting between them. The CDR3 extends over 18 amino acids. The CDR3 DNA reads TGCAGTGCTAGAGAACAGCCTCCTCGTTATGCTCTAACCGCTGGCTACACCTTC. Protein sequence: CSAREQPPRYALTAGYTF.

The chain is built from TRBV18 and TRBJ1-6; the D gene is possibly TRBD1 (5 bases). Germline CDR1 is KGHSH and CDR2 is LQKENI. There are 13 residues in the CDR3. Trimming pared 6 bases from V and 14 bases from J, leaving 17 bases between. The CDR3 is CASSPRADSALHF. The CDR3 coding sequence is TGTGCCAGCTCCCCCAGGGCAGACTCGGCCCTCCACTTT.

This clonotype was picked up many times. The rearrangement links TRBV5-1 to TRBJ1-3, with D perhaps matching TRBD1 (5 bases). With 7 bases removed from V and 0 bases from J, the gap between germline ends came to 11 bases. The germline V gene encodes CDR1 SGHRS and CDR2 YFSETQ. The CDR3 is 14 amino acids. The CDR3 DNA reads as TGCGCCAGCTCGGACAACATCTCTGGAAACACCATATATTTT. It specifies CASSDNISGNTIYF.

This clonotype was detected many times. The CDR3 spells CSAFQGLGSSEQFF. The DNA of the CDR3 is TGCAGTGCTTTCCAAGGATTGGGCTCAAGTGAGCAGTTCTTC. The chain joins TRBV20-1 to TRBJ2-1, with D unresolved. Between the trimmed V and J ends, which lost 5 bases and 9 bases, there was a span of 20 bases. CDR3 length: 14 amino acids. Germline V gene sequence: CDR1 DFQATT, CDR2 SNEGSKA (reference sequence).

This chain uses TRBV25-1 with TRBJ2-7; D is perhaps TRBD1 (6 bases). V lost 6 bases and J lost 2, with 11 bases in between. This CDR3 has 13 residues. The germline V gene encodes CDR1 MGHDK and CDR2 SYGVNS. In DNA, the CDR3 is TGTGCCAGCAGGAGGACAGTTCCCTACGAGCAGTACTTC. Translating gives CASRRTVPYEQYF.

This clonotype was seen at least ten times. The CDR3 region has the DNA TGTGCCAGCAGTTACGTTTCGACAGGTTCCGGCGAGCAGTACTTC. Translated, it gives CASSYVSTGSGEQYF. V usage is TRBV6-2 or TRBV6-3 and J usage is TRBJ2-7; the D gene is possibly TRBD1 (6 bases). V lost 2 bases and J 6 bases, leaving 17 bases between the germline ends. This CDR3 is 15 amino acids long. Germline V gene data show CDR1 as MNHEY and CDR2 as SVGEGT.

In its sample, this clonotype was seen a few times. DNA for the CDR3: TGCGCCAGCAGCTTGGCGGGGACAGGGGTCGACGGCTACACCTTC. This gives the protein CASSLAGTGVDGYTF. The V gene is TRBV5-1, the J gene TRBJ1-2; TRBD1 aligns across 10 bases. After removal of 0 bases from V and 8 bases from J, the junction contained 7 bases not matched to a gene. The CDR3 is made up of 15 amino acids. In germline, CDR1 is SGHRS, CDR2 YFSETQ.

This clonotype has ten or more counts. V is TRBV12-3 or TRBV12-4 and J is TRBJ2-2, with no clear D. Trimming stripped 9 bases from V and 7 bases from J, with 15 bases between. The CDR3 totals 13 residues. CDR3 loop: CARTPYKGGELFF. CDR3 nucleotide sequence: TGTGCCAGGACGCCGTATAAGGGCGGGGAGCTGTTTTTT.

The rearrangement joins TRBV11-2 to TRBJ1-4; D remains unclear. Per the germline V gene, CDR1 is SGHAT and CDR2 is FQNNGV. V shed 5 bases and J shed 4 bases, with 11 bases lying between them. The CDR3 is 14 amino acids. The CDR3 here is CASSPDGINEKLFF. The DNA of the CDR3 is TGTGCCAGCAGCCCTGACGGAATTAATGAAAAACTGTTTTTT.

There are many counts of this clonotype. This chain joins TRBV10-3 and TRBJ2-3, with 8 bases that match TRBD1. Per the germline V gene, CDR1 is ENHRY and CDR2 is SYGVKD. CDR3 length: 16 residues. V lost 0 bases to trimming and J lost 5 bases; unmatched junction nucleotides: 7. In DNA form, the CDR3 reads TGTGCCATCAGTGAGTCAGGACAGGGCTATTTAGATACGCAGTATTTT. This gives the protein CAISESGQGYLDTQYF.

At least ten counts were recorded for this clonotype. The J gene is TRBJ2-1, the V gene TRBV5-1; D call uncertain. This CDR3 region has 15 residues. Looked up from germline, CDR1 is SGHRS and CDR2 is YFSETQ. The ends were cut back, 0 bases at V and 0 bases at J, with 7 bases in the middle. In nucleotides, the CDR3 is TGCGCCAGCAGCTTGGAAGCCGACTCCTACAATGAGCAGTTCTTC. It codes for CASSLEADSYNEQFF.

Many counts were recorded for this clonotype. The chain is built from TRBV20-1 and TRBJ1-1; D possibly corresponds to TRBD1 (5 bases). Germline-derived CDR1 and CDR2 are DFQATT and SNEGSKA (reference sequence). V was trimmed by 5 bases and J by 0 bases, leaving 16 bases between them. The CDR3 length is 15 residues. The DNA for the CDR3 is TGCAGTGCTCGTCGGCCGGGGGGGGTGAACACTGAAGCTTTCTTT. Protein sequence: CSARRPGGVNTEAFF.

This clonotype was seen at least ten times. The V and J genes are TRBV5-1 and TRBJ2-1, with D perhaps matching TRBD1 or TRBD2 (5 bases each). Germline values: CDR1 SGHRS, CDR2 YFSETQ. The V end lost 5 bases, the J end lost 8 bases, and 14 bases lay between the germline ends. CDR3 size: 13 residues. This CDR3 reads CASRGPGSDEQFF. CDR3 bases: TGCGCCAGCAGGGGACCGGGGTCGGATGAGCAGTTCTTC.

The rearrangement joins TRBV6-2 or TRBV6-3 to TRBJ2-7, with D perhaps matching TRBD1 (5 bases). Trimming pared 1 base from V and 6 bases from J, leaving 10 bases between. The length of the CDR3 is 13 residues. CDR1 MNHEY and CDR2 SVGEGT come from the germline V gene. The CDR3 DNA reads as TGTGCCAGCAGTTACTATCAGGGTGGCGAGCAGTACTTC. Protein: CASSYYQGGEQYF.